Each of the 17 T cell receptor beta chains below was sequenced from the same sample in a study of T cell changes during pregnancy in multiple sclerosis. The table came from immunoSEQ multiplex PCR; TCRdb's copy has only in-frame clones and leaves some out. The sample has some 110,000 clones, more than 85% seen once. Sequenced here: peripheral blood, sampled in the third trimester of pregnancy. Source of these receptors: a female donor with multiple sclerosis, enrolled in a pregnancy study.

This rearrangement joins TRBV11-2 to TRBJ2-4; 7 bases align to TRBD1. CDR3 length equals 14 residues. CDR1 and CDR2 from the germline V gene are SGHAT and FQNNGV. V was pared by 5 bases and J by 7 bases, with 8 bases of the junction left unmatched. CDR3 protein: CASSVGTAFNIQYF. CDR3 DNA sequence: TGTGCCAGCAGCGTAGGGACAGCTTTCAACATTCAGTACTTC.

The V and J genes are TRBV19 and TRBJ1-2; no firm D call. Germline loops: CDR1 LNHDA, CDR2 SQIVND (reference sequence). Trimming pared 10 bases from V and 3 bases from J, leaving 18 bases between. This CDR3 region has 14 residues. The CDR3 loop reads CATPDGERDYGYTF. DNA of the CDR3: TGTGCCACCCCCGACGGCGAGAGGGACTATGGCTACACCTTC.

This sequence joins TRBV5-6 and TRBJ2-5; tentative D call: TRBD2 (7 bases). The CDR3 is 16 residues long. Germline-derived CDR1 and CDR2 are SGHDT and YYEEEE. V was trimmed by 4 bases and J by 4 bases, leaving 20 bases between them. The CDR3 sequence: CASSLRGGGLRETQYF. The CDR3 region has the DNA TGTGCCAGCAGCCTCCGAGGGGGGGGCTTACGAGAGACCCAGTACTTC.

This clone was recorded only once. The rearrangement joins TRBV2 to TRBJ2-3; possible D gene TRBD2, 6 bases. Germline V gene sequence: CDR1 SNHLY, CDR2 FYNNEI. V lost 6 bases to trimming and J lost 7 bases, with 17 bases between them. This CDR3 contains 14 residues. The CDR3 DNA sequence: TGTGCCAGCAGCCAGAGACTAGGCTCGAATACGCAGTATTTT. Amino acid sequence: CASSQRLGSNTQYF.

This chain uses TRBV2 with TRBJ2-7; TRBD2 matches at 10 bases. The CDR3 has 15 amino acids. Germline CDR1 and CDR2: SNHLY and FYNNEI. V lost 4 bases, J lost 4 bases, and 7 bases stayed unmatched. In DNA, the CDR3 is TGTGCCAGCAGTGGTAGCGGGAGGCTGATATACGAGCAGTACTTC. Its protein is CASSGSGRLIYEQYF.

This clone was seen once. The gene calls are TRBV6-1 and TRBJ2-5; 8 bases fit TRBD1. The V gene end was trimmed by 8 bases and the J gene end by 0 bases; junction bases not matched to a gene: 8. There are 15 residues in the CDR3. Germline V gives CDR1 MNHNS, CDR2 SASEGT. CDR3 sequence reads: CASAWTGTNQETQYF. The CDR3 nucleotides are TGTGCCAGCGCATGGACAGGGACGAACCAAGAGACCCAGTACTTC.

The gene calls are TRBV2 and TRBJ2-2, with D maybe TRBD1 (5 bases). This CDR3 region has 13 residues. In germline, CDR1 is SNHLY, CDR2 FYNNEI. Trimming left V 7 bases short and J 6 bases short, with 12 bases between. This CDR3 reads CASTGRVAGELFF. The CDR3 nucleotides read TGTGCCAGCACGGGCAGGGTGGCCGGGGAGCTGTTTTTT.

V and J are TRBV19 and TRBJ1-6; 7 bases align to TRBD1. From germline, CDR1 is LNHDA and CDR2 SQIVND (reference sequence). The J segment lost 14 bases and the V segment lost 5 bases, leaving 18 bases of the junction unmatched. The CDR3 covers 16 residues. CDR3 region: CASSVMTGPSRGALHF. The CDR3 bases are TGTGCCAGTAGTGTCATGACAGGGCCCTCTCGTGGGGCCCTCCACTTT.

This clone was found once. The chain couples TRBV9 to TRBJ2-1; 11 nucleotides match TRBD2. V lost 5 bases and J lost 6; bases outside the gene matches: 4. From germline, CDR1 is SGDLS and CDR2 YYNGEE. The CDR3 is 14 residues long. CDR3 sequence: CASSTSGSFNEQFF. The CDR3, as DNA: TGTGCCAGCAGTACTAGCGGGAGTTTCAATGAGCAGTTCTTC.

The chain combines TRBV30 with TRBJ1-5, with D perhaps matching TRBD1 (5 bases). Trimming left V 2 bases short and J 5 bases short, with 10 bases between. Per germline, CDR1 GTSNPN and CDR2 SVGIG (reference sequence). The CDR3 is 13 residues long. CDR3 bases: TGTGCCTGGAGTAATGCAGGGTATCAGCCCCAGCATTTT. Residues: CAWSNAGYQPQHF.

This chain joins TRBV4-1 and TRBJ1-4; 10 bases align to TRBD1. The V gene end was trimmed by 5 bases and the J gene end by 8 bases; junction bases not matched to a gene: 5. In germline, CDR1 is MGHRA, CDR2 YSYEKL. The CDR3 contains 14 residues. In nucleotides, the CDR3 is TGCGCCAGCAGCTCCGGGACAGGGGTCGAAAAACTGTTTTTT. This gives the protein CASSSGTGVEKLFF.

The chain links TRBV5-6 to TRBJ2-7; 11 bases align to TRBD1. The CDR3 consists of 16 residues. CDR1 and CDR2 (germline): SGHDT, YYEEEE. V was clipped by 2 bases and J by 5 bases; unmatched bases: 9. CDR3 sequence reads: CASSFHIRDRGNEQYF. In nucleotides, the CDR3 is TGTGCCAGCAGCTTCCATATCCGGGACAGGGGGAACGAGCAGTACTTC.

The chain employs TRBV5-1 and TRBJ2-2; 7 nucleotides align to TRBD2. J lost 1 base, V lost 3 bases, and 0 bases had no gene match. The CDR3 has 14 residues. Germline CDR1 SGHRS, CDR2 YFSETQ. CDR3 bases: TGCGCCAGCAGCTGGGGGGGGAACACCGGGGAGCTGTTTTTT. Translating it yields CASSWGGNTGELFF.

The chain joins TRBV5-4 to TRBJ2-5; 9 bases map to TRBD1. The CDR3 totals 14 residues. The germline gives CDR1 SGHNT, CDR2 YYREEE (reference sequence). Losses at the gene ends were 3 bases for V and 5 bases for J; bases not matched to a gene: 5. CDR3 region: CASSSGTGKETQYF. The CDR3 DNA is TGTGCCAGCAGCTCAGGGACAGGGAAGGAGACCCAGTACTTC.

V gene TRBV19 combines with J gene TRBJ1-2, with TRBD1 matching over 10 bases. The CDR3 is 15 amino acids. Germline V gene lookup returns CDR1 LNHDA and CDR2 SQIVND (reference sequence). V trimming: 6 bases; J trimming: 4 bases; junction bases outside the gene matches: 8. The chain's CDR3 is CASRLGQGLSYGYTF. CDR3 in DNA: TGTGCCAGTAGACTGGGACAGGGGCTATCCTATGGCTACACCTTC.

The chain carries TRBV28 and TRBJ2-7, with 11 bases fitting TRBD2. In germline, CDR1 is MDHEN, CDR2 SYDVKM. Trimming took 6 bases from V and 4 from J; bases not matched to a gene: 17. This CDR3 region has 18 residues. CDR3 nucleotide sequence: TGTGCCAGCAGACACAGTTTGGGAGGGACTAGCGGAATATACGAGCAGTACTTC. Amino acids: CASRHSLGGTSGIYEQYF.

This sequence joins TRBV2 and TRBJ2-2; tentatively, D is TRBD1 (6 bases). Trimming pared 7 bases from V and 6 bases from J, leaving 15 bases between. This CDR3 has 14 residues. The germline CDR1 and CDR2 sequences are SNHLY and FYNNEI. CDR3 protein: CASTEIQGSGELFF. CDR3 DNA sequence: TGTGCCAGCACCGAAATACAGGGTTCCGGGGAGCTGTTTTTT.